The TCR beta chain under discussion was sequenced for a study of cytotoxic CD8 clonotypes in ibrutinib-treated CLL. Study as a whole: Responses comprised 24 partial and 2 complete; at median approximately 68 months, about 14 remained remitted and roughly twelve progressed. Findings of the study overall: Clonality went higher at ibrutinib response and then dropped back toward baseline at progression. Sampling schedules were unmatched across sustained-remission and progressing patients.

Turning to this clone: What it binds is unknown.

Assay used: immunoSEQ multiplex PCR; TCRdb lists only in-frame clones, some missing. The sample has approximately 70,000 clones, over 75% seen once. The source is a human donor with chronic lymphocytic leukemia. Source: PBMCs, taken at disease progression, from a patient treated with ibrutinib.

CDR3 sequence: CASSLTSGGFPGQYF. Here the CDR3 DNA reads TGTGCCAGCAGTTTAACTAGCGGGGGATTTCCCGGTCAGTATTTT. The chain carries TRBV28 and TRBJ2-3, with 11 bases lining up with TRBD2. The CDR3 consists of 15 residues. V was clipped by 2 bases and J by 12 bases; unmatched bases: 10. Germline CDR1 and CDR2: MDHEN and SYDVKM.